This T cell receptor (beta chain) originates from a study of control samples from healthy donors and cancer patients (dated by TCRdb to 2019 to 2021). Libraries came from the immunoSEQ multiplex PCR assay. The immuneACCESS repertoire file appears here via TCRdb, limited to in-frame rearrangements. These files lack a portion of the clones; in checked studies, under half of the deficit traces to unresolved V genes, and the cause of the others is not known. The table for this sample lists 55,000 to 80,000 clones; approximately 90% of them were counted only once. The ten largest account for around 5.1% of the sample. This clone is a singleton in its sample. There is no known antigen for this receptor. The sample holds no much larger clone one base away, and base qualities are not on file. The CDR3 numbers 16 residues from cysteine through phenylalanine. Only CDR3 DNA is held: 48 bases, read in frame from base 1. As encoded in the germline V gene, CDR1 is SGHRS while CDR2 is YFSETQ. Ends trimmed: V by 0 bases, J by 5 bases; bases unmatched to a gene: 8.

The chain uses TRBV5-1 and TRBJ2-3; 8 bases in the junction line up with TRBD2. This sequence was found in a man between 60 and 75 years old with colorectal cancer. The sample comprised PBMCs. The DNA sequence follows: TGCGCCAGCAGCTTGGCCGCGGGGGGCGGCGTAGATACGCAGTATTTT. Translated, it reads CASSLAAGGGVDTQYF.